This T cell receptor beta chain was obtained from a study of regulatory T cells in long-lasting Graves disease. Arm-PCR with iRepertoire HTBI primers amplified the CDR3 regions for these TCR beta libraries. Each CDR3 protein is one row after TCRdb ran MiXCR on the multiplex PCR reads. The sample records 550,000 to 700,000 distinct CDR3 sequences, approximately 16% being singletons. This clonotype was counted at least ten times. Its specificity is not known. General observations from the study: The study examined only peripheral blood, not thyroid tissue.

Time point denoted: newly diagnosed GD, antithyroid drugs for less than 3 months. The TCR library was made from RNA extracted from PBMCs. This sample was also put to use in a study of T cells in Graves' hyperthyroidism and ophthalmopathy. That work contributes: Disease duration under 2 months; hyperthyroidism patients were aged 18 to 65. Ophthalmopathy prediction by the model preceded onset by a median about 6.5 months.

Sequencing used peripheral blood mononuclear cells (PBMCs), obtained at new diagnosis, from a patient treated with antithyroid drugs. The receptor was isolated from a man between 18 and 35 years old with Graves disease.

CDR3 bases: TGTGCCAGCAGTTTCGGGACAGGGGTGATCCAGTACTTC. Protein: CASSFGTGVIQYF. V gene TRBV28 combines with J gene TRBJ2-5; 10 bases agree with TRBD1. Per germline, CDR1 MDHEN and CDR2 SYDVKM. J was trimmed by 10 bases and V by 3 bases; bases with no gene match: 5. CDR3 size: 13 residues.